These 9 T cell receptor beta chains came from one sample sequenced in a study of Graves' ophthalmopathy and Graves' hyperthyroidism. The authors amplified TCR beta CDR3 regions from RNA transcripts. The workflow started with a first-round RT-PCR run with HTBI primers and then moved on to a second-round multiplex PCR. Each CDR3 protein gets one entry after TCRdb re-called the multiplex PCR reads with MiXCR. The data show more than 300,000 distinct CDR3 sequences, roughly 14% seen once. The sequenced sample consisted of peripheral blood. The receptors stem from a woman between 18 and 29 years old with stable Graves' hyperthyroidism.

This chain's CDR3 is CASSPQVGGNTEAFF. CDR3 DNA sequence: TGTGCCAGCAGCCCCCAGGTGGGGGGGAACACTGAAGCTTTCTTT. The chain employs TRBV9 and TRBJ1-1, with D maybe TRBD1 (5 bases). The V gene lost 4 bases and the J gene lost 1 base, with 14 bases spanning the gap. Germline-derived CDR1 and CDR2 are SGDLS and YYNGEE. This CDR3 has 15 amino acids.

The sample holds many counts of this clonotype. Germline is not matched at one junction end, which may reflect a read error. The J gene is TRBJ2-7, the V gene TRBV7-2, with TRBD2 matching over 14 bases. CDR1 is SGHTA, CDR2 FQGNSA, per germline. This CDR3 spans 14 amino acids. The DNA of the CDR3 is TGTGCCAACAGCTTAGGACTAGCGGGGGGAGAGCAGTACTTC. Amino acids: CANSLGLAGGEQYF. Together with reference TRBV7-2 and TRBJ2-7, the CDR3 gives the full variable domain: GAGVSQSPSNKVTEKGKDVELRCDPISGHTALYWYRQSLGQGLEFLIYFQGNSAPDKSGLPSDRFSAERTGGSVSTLTIQRTQQEDSAVYLCANSLGLAGGEQYFGPGTRLTVT.

In the case of this clonotype: Since no conserved phenylalanine or tryptophan closes the CDR3, a read error is the likely cause. This rearrangement joins TRBV11-2 to TRBJ1-1; 8 bases fit TRBD1. Germline CDR1 and CDR2: SGHAT and FQNNGV. V lost 4 bases and J lost 5; bases outside the gene matches: 6. The CDR3 is 14 residues long. The CDR3 loop is CASSSDRDGTEAFL. In nucleotides, the CDR3 is TGTGCCAGCAGCTCGGACAGGGACGGGACTGAAGCTTTCCTT.

The V gene is TRBV18, the J gene TRBJ1-5; TRBD1 matches 7 bases. V was pared by 1 base and J by 0 bases, with 3 bases of the junction left unmatched. Germline assignment: CDR1 KGHSH and CDR2 LQKENI. CDR3 length: 16 residues. CDR3 protein: CASSPQGADSNQPQHF. The DNA of the CDR3 is TGTGCCAGCTCACCACAGGGGGCGGATAGCAATCAGCCCCAGCATTTT.

This clonotype was observed at least ten times. V gene TRBV11-2 combines with J gene TRBJ1-1, with 9 nucleotides matching TRBD1. The CDR3 length is 17 residues. Germline CDR1 and CDR2: SGHAT and FQNNGV. V dropped 4 bases and J dropped 4; count of bases not matched to a gene: 13. The CDR3 DNA follows: TGTGCCAGCAGCTCCCTGACATCCTCGACAGGGGGCACTGAAGCTTTCTTT. Its protein product is CASSSLTSSTGGTEAFF.

This clonotype was recorded at least ten times. The DNA of the CDR3 is TGTGCCAGCAGTTTCAGGGGTAAAAGGGCCACCGGGGAGCTGTTTTTT. Protein: CASSFRGKRATGELFF. This chain uses TRBV27 with TRBJ2-2, with D maybe TRBD1 (6 bases). The CDR3 spans 16 residues. The germline V and J ends were trimmed by 3 bases and 4 bases, with 15 bases remaining between them. Per germline, CDR1 MNHEY and CDR2 SMNVEV (reference sequence).

This clonotype was counted many times. The V call is TRBV18, the J call TRBJ1-1; TRBD1 might be the D (5 bases). This CDR3 region has 13 residues. V was pared by 2 bases and J by 7 bases, with 11 bases between. Germline assignment: CDR1 KGHSH and CDR2 LQKENI. The CDR3 loop is CASSPTGRGEAFF. The CDR3 DNA reads as TGTGCCAGCTCACCAACGGGGCGGGGTGAAGCTTTCTTT.

This clonotype came up many times. The V and J genes are TRBV11-3 and TRBJ2-5; unclear D gene. The V and J ends lost 2 bases and 6 bases respectively, with 7 bases between them. This CDR3 has 12 amino acids. CDR1 and CDR2 from the germline V gene are SGHNT and YENEEA. The CDR3 loop is CASSLSDKTQYF. CDR3 sequence (DNA): TGTGCCAGCAGCTTAAGTGATAAGACCCAGTACTTC. The entire variable domain, with the rest obtained from reference TRBV11-3 and TRBJ2-5, is as follows: EAGVVQSPRYKIIEKKQPVAFWCNPISGHNTLYWYLQNLGQGPELLIRYENEEAVDDSQLPKDRFSAERLKGVDSTLKIQPAELGDSAVYLCASSLSDKTQYFGPGTRLLVL.

Ten or more counts support this clonotype. The chain carries TRBV28 and TRBJ2-7; 8 bases agree with TRBD2. The CDR3 length is 13 residues. J lost 5 bases, V lost 5 bases, and 5 bases had no gene match. The germline V gene has CDR1 MDHEN and CDR2 SYDVKM. This chain's CDR3 is CASSPSGGNEQYF. For the CDR3, the DNA is TGTGCCAGCAGTCCTTCGGGGGGGAACGAGCAGTACTTC.